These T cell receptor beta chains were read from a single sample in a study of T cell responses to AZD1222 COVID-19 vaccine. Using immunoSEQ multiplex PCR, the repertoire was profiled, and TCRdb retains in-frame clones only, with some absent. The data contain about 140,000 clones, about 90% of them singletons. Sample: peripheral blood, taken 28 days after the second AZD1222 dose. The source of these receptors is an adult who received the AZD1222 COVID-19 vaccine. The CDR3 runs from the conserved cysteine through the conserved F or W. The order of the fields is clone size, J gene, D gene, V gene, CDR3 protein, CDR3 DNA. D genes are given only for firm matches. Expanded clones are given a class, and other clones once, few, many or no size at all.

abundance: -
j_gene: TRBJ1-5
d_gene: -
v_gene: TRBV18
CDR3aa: CASSPEAVYQPQHF
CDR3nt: TGTGCCAGCTCACCGGAGGCCGTCTATCAGCCCCAGCATTTT

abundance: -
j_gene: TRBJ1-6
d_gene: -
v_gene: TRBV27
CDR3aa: CASSLRGYNSPLHF
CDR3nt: TGTGCCAGCAGTTTAAGAGGGTACAATTCACCCCTCCACTTT

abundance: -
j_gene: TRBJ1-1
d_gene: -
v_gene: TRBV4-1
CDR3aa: CASSQDREAFF
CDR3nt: TGCGCCAGCAGCCAAGACAGAGAAGCTTTCTTT

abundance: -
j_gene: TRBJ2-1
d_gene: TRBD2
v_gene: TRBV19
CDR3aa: CASSILAASNEQFF
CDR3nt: TGTGCCAGTAGTATACTAGCGGCTAGCAATGAGCAGTTCTTC

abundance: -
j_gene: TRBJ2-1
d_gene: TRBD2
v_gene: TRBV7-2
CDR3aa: CASSLGLAGYNEQFF
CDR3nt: TGTGCCAGCAGCTTAGGACTAGCGGGCTACAATGAGCAGTTCTTC

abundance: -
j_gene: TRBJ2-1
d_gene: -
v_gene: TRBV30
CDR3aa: CAWTTTGYEQFF
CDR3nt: TGTGCCTGGACTACTACAGGCTATGAGCAGTTCTTC

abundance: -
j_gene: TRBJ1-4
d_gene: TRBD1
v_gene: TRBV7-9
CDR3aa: CASSLKGRGHEKLFF
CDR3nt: TGTGCCAGCAGCTTAAAGGGCAGGGGGCATGAAAAACTGTTTTTT

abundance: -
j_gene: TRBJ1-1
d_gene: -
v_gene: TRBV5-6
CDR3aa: CASSWTENTEAFF
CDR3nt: TGTGCCAGCAGTTGGACAGAGAACACTGAAGCTTTCTTT

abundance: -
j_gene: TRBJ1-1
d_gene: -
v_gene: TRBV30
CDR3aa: CAWDRTRTEAFF
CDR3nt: TGTGCCTGGGACCGGACGCGGACTGAAGCTTTCTTT

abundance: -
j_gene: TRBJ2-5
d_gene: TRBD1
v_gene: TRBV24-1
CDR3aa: CATSDPGTGVGETQYF
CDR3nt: TGTGCCACCAGTGATCCCGGGACAGGGGTTGGAGAGACCCAGTACTTC

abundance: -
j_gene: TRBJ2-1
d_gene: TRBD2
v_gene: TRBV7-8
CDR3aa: CASSSPSRVVAGEGGSYNEQFF
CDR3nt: TGTGCCAGCAGCTCCCCGAGTCGGGTTGTAGCGGGAGAGGGTGGCTCCTACAATGAGCAGTTCTTC

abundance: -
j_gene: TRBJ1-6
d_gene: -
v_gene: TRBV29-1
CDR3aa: CSAQTGIGGSPLHF
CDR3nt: TGCAGCGCCCAAACCGGGATCGGGGGTTCACCCCTCCACTTT

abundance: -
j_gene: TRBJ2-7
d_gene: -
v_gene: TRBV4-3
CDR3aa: CASSLNWISDEQYF
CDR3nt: TGCGCCAGCAGCCTTAATTGGATATCCGACGAGCAGTACTTC

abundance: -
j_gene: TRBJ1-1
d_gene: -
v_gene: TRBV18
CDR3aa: CASSLDSPGTEAFF
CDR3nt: TGTGCCAGCTCACTTGACAGTCCTGGCACTGAAGCTTTCTTT

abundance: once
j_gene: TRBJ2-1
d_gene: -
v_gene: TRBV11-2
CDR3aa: CASSFGLGGGEQFF
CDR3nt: TGTGCCAGCAGCTTTGGACTAGGGGGGGGTGAGCAGTTCTTC

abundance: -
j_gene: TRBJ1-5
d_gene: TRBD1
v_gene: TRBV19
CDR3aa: CASGDSYSNQPQHF
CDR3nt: TGTGCCAGTGGGGACAGCTATAGCAATCAGCCCCAGCATTTT

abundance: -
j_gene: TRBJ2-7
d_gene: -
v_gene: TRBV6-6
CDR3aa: CASSRGSYEQYF
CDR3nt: TGTGCCAGCAGTAGGGGTAGTTACGAGCAGTACTTC

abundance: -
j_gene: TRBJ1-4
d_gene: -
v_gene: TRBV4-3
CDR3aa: CASSQSGTTNEKLFF
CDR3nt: TGCGCCAGCAGCCAATCAGGGACAACTAATGAAAAACTGTTTTTT

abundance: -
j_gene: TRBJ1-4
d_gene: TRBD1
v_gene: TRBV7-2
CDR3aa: CASSSQGATNEKLFF
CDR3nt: TGTGCCAGCAGCTCCCAGGGGGCTACTAATGAAAAACTGTTTTTT

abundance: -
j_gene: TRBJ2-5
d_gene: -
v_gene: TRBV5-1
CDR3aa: CASSVIQGGGETQYF
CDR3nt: TGCGCCAGCAGCGTAATACAGGGAGGCGGAGAGACCCAGTACTTC

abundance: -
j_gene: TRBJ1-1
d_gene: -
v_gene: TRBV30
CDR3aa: CAWSLRRNTEAFF
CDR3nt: TGTGCCTGGAGTCTTAGGAGGAACACTGAAGCTTTCTTT

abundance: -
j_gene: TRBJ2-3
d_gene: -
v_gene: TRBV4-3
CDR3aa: CASSQDSGNTDTQYF
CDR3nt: TGCGCCAGCAGCCAAGATTCAGGTAACACAGATACGCAGTATTTT

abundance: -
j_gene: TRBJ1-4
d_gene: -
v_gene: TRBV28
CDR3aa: CASSETPAGGNEKLFF
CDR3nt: TGTGCCAGCAGTGAAACCCCCGCAGGAGGTAATGAAAAACTGTTTTTT

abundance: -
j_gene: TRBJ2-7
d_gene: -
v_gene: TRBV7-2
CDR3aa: CASSRDHYEQYF
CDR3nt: TGTGCCAGCAGCCGGGACCACTACGAGCAGTACTTC

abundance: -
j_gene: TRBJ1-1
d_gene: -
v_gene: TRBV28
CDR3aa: CASSLVRTEAFF
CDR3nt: TGTGCCAGCAGCCTCGTCCGCACTGAAGCTTTCTTT

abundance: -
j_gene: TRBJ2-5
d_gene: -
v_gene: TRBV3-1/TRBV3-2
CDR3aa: CASSPSGYQETQYF
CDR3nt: TGTGCCAGCAGCCCCAGCGGATATCAAGAGACCCAGTACTTC

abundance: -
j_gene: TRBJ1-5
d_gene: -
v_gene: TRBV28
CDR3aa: CASITAPGLPQHF
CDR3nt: TGTGCCAGCATCACGGCTCCGGGGCTGCCCCAGCATTTT

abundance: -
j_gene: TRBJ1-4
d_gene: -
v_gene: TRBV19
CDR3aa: CASSPSGAGNEKLFF
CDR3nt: TGTGCCAGTAGCCCCTCGGGGGCTGGTAATGAAAAACTGTTTTTT

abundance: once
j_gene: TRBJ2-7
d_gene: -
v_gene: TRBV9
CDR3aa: CASSVGGLPGGTGEQYF
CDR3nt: TGTGCCAGCAGCGTAGGAGGCCTCCCTGGGGGGACGGGGGAGCAGTACTTC

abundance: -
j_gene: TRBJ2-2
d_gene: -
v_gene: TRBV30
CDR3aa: CAWCVGWTGELFF
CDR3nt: TGTGCCTGGTGCGTTGGGTGGACCGGGGAGCTGTTTTTT

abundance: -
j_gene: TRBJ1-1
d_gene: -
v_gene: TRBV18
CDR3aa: CASSISENTEAFF
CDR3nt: TGTGCCAGCTCAATCTCAGAGAACACTGAAGCTTTCTTT